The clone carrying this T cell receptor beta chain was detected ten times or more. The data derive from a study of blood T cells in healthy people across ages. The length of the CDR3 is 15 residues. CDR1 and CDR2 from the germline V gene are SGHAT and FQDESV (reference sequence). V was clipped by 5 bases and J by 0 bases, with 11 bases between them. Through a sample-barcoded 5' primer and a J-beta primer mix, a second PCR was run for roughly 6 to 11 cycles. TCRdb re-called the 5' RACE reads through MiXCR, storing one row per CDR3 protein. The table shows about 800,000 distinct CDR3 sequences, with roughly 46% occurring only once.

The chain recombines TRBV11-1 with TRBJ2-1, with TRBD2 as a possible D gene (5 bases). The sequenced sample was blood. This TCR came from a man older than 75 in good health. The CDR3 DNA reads TGTGCCAGCAGCCGAGGGCCAGACTCCTACAATGAGCAGTTCTTC. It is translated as CASSRGPDSYNEQFF.